This T cell receptor beta chain was retrieved from a study of OX40 agonist ivuxolimab in advanced cancers. Study-wide context: Ivuxolimab was a fully human IgG2 agonistic monoclonal antibody targeting the costimulatory receptor OX40 (CD134). Intravenous ivuxolimab was administered to patients every 2 weeks at six dose levels: 0.01, 0.1, 0.3, 1.5, 3 and 10 mg/kg. Of the roughly 52 dose-escalation patients, hepatocellular carcinoma was present in around 20, melanoma in around 15, renal cell carcinoma in 9 and head and neck cancer in 9. A male proportion of almost 85% and a mean age of 60 years, ranging from about 20 to 85, were recorded for the dose-escalation cohort. Patients were allowed to have had prior anti-PD-1, anti-PD-L1 or anti-CTLA-4 therapy, and approximately 39% of the dose-escalation patients had been treated with checkpoint inhibitors. Three dose-escalation patients achieved partial responses, one with hepatocellular carcinoma and two with cutaneous melanoma. The purpose of peripheral TCRbeta sequencing was to test whether ivuxolimab changed TCR sequence diversity and led to clonal T-cell expansion. The paper covers the monotherapy dose-escalation part of the phase I ivuxolimab trial, which included N ≈ 57 patients.

Results the study describes overall, beyond this receptor: Low levels of normalized T-cell clonal expansion were also shown by some nonresponding patients. At doses of 0.1 to 3.0 mg/kg, clonal expansion of both CD4+ and CD8+ T cells in blood was seen between baseline and week 6. Antigen specificity was not determined for the clonally expanded peripheral T cells. In partial responders in the 0.1-3.0 mg/kg groups, normalized peripheral clonal expansion was found to be among the lowest, especially among CD8+ T cells. After ivuxolimab, CD8+ T cells had more expanded clones than CD4+ T cells on average.

Genomic DNA was extracted from sorted cells for sequencing of the TCRbeta CDR3 region. TCRbeta CDR3 regions were sequenced using the immunoSEQ Assay. TCRdb obtained this table from immuneACCESS and retained in-frame rearrangements with V and J assigned. These tables miss some clones; where compared with another copy, unresolved V genes account for less than half of the shortfall, and the remainder is unexplained. The sample yields some 80,000 clones; approximately 95% were counted once. The ten largest clones capture 20% of the sample. With regard to this clone: It lacks a known antigen. Per-base qualities were not stored, and no clone one base away is much larger.

Spanning cysteine to phenylalanine, the CDR3 consists of 13 amino acids. Left in the record is the CDR3 DNA by itself, 39 bases read in frame from the first base. Ends trimmed: V by 7 bases, J by 9 bases; bases unmatched to a gene: 8. The germline V gene (reference sequence) sets CDR1 to MNHEY and CDR2 to SMNVEV. The trial excluded patients who had a history of autoimmune disease or were on systemic immunosuppression. Peripheral blood for TCR sequencing was drawn from every dose cohort at baseline, at cycle 4 day 1 and at cycle 7 day 1. Samples were obtained from an open-label, multicenter, first-in-human phase I dose-escalation trial of ivuxolimab. Adults with locally advanced or metastatic melanoma, renal cell carcinoma, hepatocellular carcinoma or head and neck squamous cell carcinoma were enrolled in the trial. Before TCR sequencing, CD4+ T cells and CD8+ T cells were sorted from peripheral blood as separate populations.

Here the sequenced sample was CD4+ or CD8+ T cells sorted from blood, taken in a trial of the OX40 agonist ivuxolimab. The receptor was derived from an adult with an advanced solid tumor such as melanoma, head and neck, liver or kidney cancer. This chain is built from TRBV27 and TRBJ2-1, with 8 central nucleotides matching TRBD1. The nucleotides read TGTGCCAGCATTAAGGACAGGGCAGGTGAGCAGTTCTTC. This yields the protein CASIKDRAGEQFF.